This section outlines one T cell receptor beta chain sequence together with its context. Antigen specificity is unknown. This record belongs to a study of shared clonotypes between healthy human individuals. Broader study findings: Sampling involved blood alone; tissue repertoires likely differ.

Several immunoSEQ 96-well plates shared each subset's DNA, each plate a replicate. Sequenced by immunoSEQ multiplex PCR; TCRdb stores in-frame clones only, minus some. The sample lists roughly 510,000 clones; almost 80% were seen once. Sequencing was carried out using PBMCs. This TCR derives from a middle-aged woman in good health. Some clones in this sample may be carry-over from other donors' samples.

CDR3 coding DNA: TGTGCCAGCAGTTTCCGCCAGGGTTACACCATATATTTT. Its translation: CASSFRQGYTIYF. The gene calls are TRBV28 and TRBJ1-3; possible D gene TRBD1, 5 bases. Trimming cost V 3 bases and J 8 bases, with 11 bases left between them. Germline CDR1 MDHEN, CDR2 SYDVKM. The CDR3 runs to 13 residues.